The sequence of this TCR beta chain was determined in a study of tumor and adjacent non-tumor tissue in lung cancer. Overall study context: Stage I to III disease affected ten to eleven men and 5 women aged about 30 to 85.

V was trimmed by 2 bases and J by 4 bases, leaving 13 bases between them. The CDR3 covers 15 residues. Germline V gene data show CDR1 as MNHEY and CDR2 as SVGEGT. The library came from three nested PCR rounds adapted from ARM-PCR protocols. TCRdb re-called the multiplex PCR reads through MiXCR, storing one row per CDR3 protein. The sample gives tens of thousands of distinct CDR3 sequences, just over 65% of which show up once; 15% to 20% is in the top ten. RNA was extracted from bulk tissue without any cell sorting. The TCR was taken from a man aged 60 to 75 with non-small cell lung cancer. The sequencing input was lung tumor tissue. The chain links TRBV6-2 or TRBV6-3 to TRBJ2-3; D not certain. The CDR3 sequence is CASSYKWASSDTQYF. The CDR3 nucleotides are TGTGCCAGCAGTTACAAATGGGCTAGTTCAGATACGCAGTATTTT.